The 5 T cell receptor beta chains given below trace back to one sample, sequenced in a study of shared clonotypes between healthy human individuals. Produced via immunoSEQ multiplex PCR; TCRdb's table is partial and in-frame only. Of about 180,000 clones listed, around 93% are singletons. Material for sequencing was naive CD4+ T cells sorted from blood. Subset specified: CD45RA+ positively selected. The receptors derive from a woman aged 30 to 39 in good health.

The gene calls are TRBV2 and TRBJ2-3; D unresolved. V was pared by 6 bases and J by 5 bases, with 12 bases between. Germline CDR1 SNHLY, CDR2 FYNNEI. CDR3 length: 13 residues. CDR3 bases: TGTGCCAGCAGCCCCTTCCAACGAGATACGCAGTATTTT. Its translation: CASSPFQRDTQYF. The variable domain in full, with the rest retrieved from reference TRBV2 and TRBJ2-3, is EPEVTQTPSHQVTQMGQEVILRCVPISNHLYFYWYRQILGQKVEFLVSFYNNEISEKSEIFDDQFSVERPDGSNFTLKIRSTKLEDSAMYFCASSPFQRDTQYFGPGTRLTVL.

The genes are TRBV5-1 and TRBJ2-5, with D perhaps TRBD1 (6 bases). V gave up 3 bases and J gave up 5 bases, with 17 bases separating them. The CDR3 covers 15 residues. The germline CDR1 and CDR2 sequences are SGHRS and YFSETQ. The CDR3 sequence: CASSSTTGIRETQYF. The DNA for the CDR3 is TGCGCCAGCAGCTCGACAACAGGGATCCGGGAGACCCAGTACTTC. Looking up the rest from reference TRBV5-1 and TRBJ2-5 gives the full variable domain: KAGVTQTPRYLIKTRGQQVTLSCSPISGHRSVSWYQQTPGQGLQFLFEYFSETQRNKGNFPGRFSGRQFSNSRSEMNVSTLELGDSALYLCASSSTTGIRETQYFGPGTRLLVL.

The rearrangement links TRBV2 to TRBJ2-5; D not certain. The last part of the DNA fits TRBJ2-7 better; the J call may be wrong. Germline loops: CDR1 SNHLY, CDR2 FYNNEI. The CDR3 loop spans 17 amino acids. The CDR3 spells CASSEPGRPSLWHEQYF. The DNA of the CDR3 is TGTGCCAGCAGTGAACCGGGTCGCCCCTCGCTATGGCACGAGCAGTACTTC.

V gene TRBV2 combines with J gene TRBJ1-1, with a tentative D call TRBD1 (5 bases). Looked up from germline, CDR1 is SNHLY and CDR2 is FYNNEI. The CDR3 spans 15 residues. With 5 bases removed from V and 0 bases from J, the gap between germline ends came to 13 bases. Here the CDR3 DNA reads TGTGCCAGCAGTCGAATCCTACAGGTGAACACTGAAGCTTTCTTT. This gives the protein CASSRILQVNTEAFF.

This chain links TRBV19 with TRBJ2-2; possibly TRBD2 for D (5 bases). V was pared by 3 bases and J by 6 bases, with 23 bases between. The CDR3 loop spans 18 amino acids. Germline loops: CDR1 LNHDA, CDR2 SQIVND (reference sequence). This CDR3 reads CASSMSPYGVPDAGELFF. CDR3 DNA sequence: TGTGCCAGTAGTATGTCCCCTTACGGGGTTCCAGACGCCGGGGAGCTGTTTTTT.